This paragraph covers one T cell receptor (beta chain) sequence. No antigen is known for it. Unique molecular identifiers were attached to individual cDNA molecules. One entry per CDR3 protein, called by TCRdb with MiXCR from the 5' RACE reads. Here the sample spans 30,000 to 45,000 distinct CDR3 sequences, 5.3% being singletons. This sample was taken from a study of early T cells in non-severe SARS-CoV-2 infection. Overall study: Whole-blood bulk RNA, unsorted, was sequenced, and chains were unpaired. Study-wide results and limits: The study's VDJdb matching favored anti-spike CD8 responses and missed private and CD4 specificities.

Trimming shortened V by 1 base and J by 5 bases, and 12 bases separated the two germline ends. This CDR3 contains 14 residues. Germline-derived CDR1 and CDR2 are SNHLY and FYNNEI. The receptor's source is an adult who was a healthcare worker with PCR-confirmed SARS-CoV-2 infection or an uninfected control (not recorded which). Sequencing was carried out using whole blood. This chain uses TRBV2 with TRBJ2-7, with no clear D. CDR3 sequence reads: CASSEGLSPHEQYF. Here the CDR3 DNA reads TGTGCCAGCAGTGAAGGACTTTCCCCTCACGAGCAGTACTTC.